This T cell receptor beta chain was sequenced during a study of vaccination effects on CD4 cells after COVID-19. The assay was immunoSEQ multiplex PCR, and TCRdb's table has in-frame clones only and misses some. In the table there are fewer than 85,000 clones, about 80% of which are singletons. Worth noting for this clone: Its antigen is unknown.

With the ViraFEST assay, the study expanded antigen-specific CD4+ T cells using viral peptide pools, then sequenced them. Cultured cells yielded isolated CD4+ T cells after less than 11 days. Participants received two doses of either the BNT162b2 or mRNA-1273 vaccine. This clonotype was sampled from a human donor who received a COVID-19 vaccine. Material: CD4+ T cells from PBMCs cultured with HCoV-OC43 spike peptides, obtained after COVID-19 vaccination. Sample subset: HCoV-OC43 spike overlapping peptide pool stimulation.

CDR3 sequence reads: CASSLTGTGLYNEQFF. CDR3 in DNA: TGCGCCAGCAGCTTGACCGGGACAGGGCTCTACAATGAGCAGTTCTTC. The gene calls are TRBV5-1 and TRBJ2-1, with 9 bases that match TRBD1. CDR3 length: 16 amino acids. J gave up 3 bases and V 1 base, and 5 bases lay outside the gene matches. In germline, CDR1 is SGHRS, CDR2 YFSETQ.